This is a list of T cell receptor beta chains from one sample in a study of blood T cell repertoires in COVID-19. Repertoires were generated with immunoSEQ multiplex PCR, while TCRdb's copy carries only in-frame clones and drops some. The data contain almost 400,000 clones, over 75% of them singletons. Sequences were obtained from PBMCs or T cells enriched from blood (not recorded which). The source is a woman aged 25 to 39 with acute COVID-19. The CDR3 runs from the conserved cysteine through the conserved F or W. The D gene is left open where the match is weak. The listing skips clone size in some rows; elsewhere it reads once, few, many or a size class.

J: TRBJ2-1
size: NA
D: TRBD2
V: TRBV7-9
CDR3: CASSPPLAGNEQFF
DNA: TGTGCCAGCAGCCCGCCTCTAGCGGGTAATGAGCAGTTCTTC

J: TRBJ2-7
size: NA
D: TRBD2
V: TRBV5-4
CDR3: CASSLAASGEEQYF
DNA: TGTGCCAGCAGCTTGGCGGCTAGCGGGGAGGAGCAGTACTTC

J: TRBJ1-4
size: once
D: NA
V: TRBV7-6
CDR3: CASSNRQDATNEKLFF
DNA: TGTGCCAGCAGCAATCGACAGGACGCAACTAATGAAAAACTGTTTTTT

J: TRBJ1-1
size: NA
D: NA
V: TRBV12-3/TRBV12-4
CDR3: CASMDSNTEAFF
DNA: TGTGCCAGCATGGACAGCAACACTGAAGCTTTCTTT

J: TRBJ1-1
size: NA
D: NA
V: TRBV4-1
CDR3: CASSQEWGVPPDTEAFF
DNA: TGCGCCAGCAGCCAAGAGTGGGGGGTCCCTCCGGACACTGAAGCTTTCTTT

J: TRBJ2-1
size: NA
D: NA
V: TRBV7-9
CDR3: CASSLLGLGNKQFF
DNA: TGTGCCAGCAGCCTCCTAGGACTGGGAAATAAGCAGTTCTTC

J: TRBJ1-2
size: once
D: TRBD1
V: TRBV27
CDR3: CASSTGQGLYGYTF
DNA: TGTGCCAGCAGCACCGGACAGGGCCTCTATGGCTACACCTTC

J: TRBJ1-2
size: NA
D: NA
V: TRBV3-1/TRBV3-2
CDR3: CASSHGRGGRTNYGYTF
DNA: TGTGCCAGCAGCCACGGAAGGGGGGGTCGAACTAACTATGGCTACACCTTC

J: TRBJ1-5
size: once
D: TRBD1
V: TRBV5-8
CDR3: CASSATTGVQPQHF
DNA: TGTGCCAGCAGCGCAACGACAGGGGTTCAGCCCCAGCATTTT

J: TRBJ2-2
size: NA
D: NA
V: TRBV5-1
CDR3: CASSLSTSITGELFF
DNA: TGCGCCAGCAGCTTGTCGACTTCCATCACCGGGGAGCTGTTTTTT

J: TRBJ1-5
size: NA
D: TRBD1
V: TRBV4-1
CDR3: CASSQLWDRGNQPQHF
DNA: TGCGCCAGCAGCCAGTTATGGGACAGGGGGAATCAGCCCCAGCATTTT

J: TRBJ1-5
size: NA
D: NA
V: TRBV19
CDR3: CASSSAQTGFHNQPQHF
DNA: TGTGCCAGTAGCTCAGCGCAAACAGGGTTCCACAATCAGCCCCAGCATTTT

J: TRBJ1-1
size: NA
D: TRBD1
V: TRBV5-8
CDR3: CATPPRGRGEAFF
DNA: TGTGCCACCCCCCCAAGGGGGCGAGGTGAAGCTTTCTTT

J: TRBJ2-3
size: NA
D: TRBD1
V: TRBV14
CDR3: CASSQDQVPRGTDTQYF
DNA: TGTGCCAGCAGCCAAGATCAGGTTCCCAGGGGGACAGATACGCAGTATTTT

J: TRBJ1-1
size: NA
D: NA
V: TRBV6-5
CDR3: CATNGNTEAFF
DNA: TGTGCCACGAACGGGAACACTGAAGCTTTCTTT

J: TRBJ1-5
size: NA
D: TRBD1
V: TRBV25-1
CDR3: CASRKQGAQGFGNQPQHF
DNA: TGTGCCAGCAGGAAACAGGGGGCGCAAGGTTTTGGCAATCAGCCCCAGCATTTT

J: TRBJ2-1
size: once
D: TRBD2
V: TRBV24-1
CDR3: CATSDRLAGGLNEQFF
DNA: TGTGCCACCAGTGACCGTCTAGCGGGGGGGCTCAATGAGCAGTTCTTC

J: TRBJ1-4
size: NA
D: NA
V: TRBV29-1
CDR3: CSAQGTRRNEKLFF
DNA: TGCAGCGCCCAGGGAACTCGCCGTAATGAAAAACTGTTTTTT

J: TRBJ2-7
size: NA
D: TRBD1
V: TRBV19
CDR3: CASSHTAGTGALASYEQYF
DNA: TGTGCCAGTAGTCACACGGCAGGGACAGGGGCCTTAGCCTCCTACGAGCAGTACTTC

J: TRBJ1-5
size: NA
D: TRBD1
V: TRBV10-2
CDR3: CATSTGNQPQHF
DNA: TGCGCCACCTCGACAGGGAATCAGCCCCAGCATTTT

J: TRBJ2-7
size: NA
D: TRBD2
V: TRBV10-3
CDR3: CAISSSGGTYEQYF
DNA: TGTGCCATCAGTTCTAGCGGGGGAACCTACGAGCAGTACTTC

J: TRBJ1-1
size: NA
D: NA
V: TRBV25-1
CDR3: CASSTTPPEAFF
DNA: TGTGCCAGCAGTACAACCCCCCCTGAAGCTTTCTTT

J: TRBJ1-2
size: NA
D: NA
V: TRBV12-3/TRBV12-4
CDR3: CASSPQGNYGYTF
DNA: TGTGCCAGCAGTCCTCAGGGAAACTATGGCTACACCTTC

J: TRBJ2-2
size: NA
D: TRBD1
V: TRBV12-5
CDR3: CASGSDRANTGELFF
DNA: TGTGCTAGTGGATCGGACAGGGCGAACACCGGGGAGCTGTTTTTT

J: TRBJ1-5
size: NA
D: NA
V: TRBV7-2
CDR3: CASSFLVAQPQHF
DNA: TGTGCCAGCAGCTTTTTGGTAGCTCAGCCCCAGCATTTT

J: TRBJ1-1
size: NA
D: NA
V: TRBV27
CDR3: CASSIETGNTEAFF
DNA: TGTGCCAGCAGTATAGAGACAGGGAACACTGAAGCTTTCTTT

J: TRBJ2-7
size: NA
D: TRBD1
V: TRBV14
CDR3: CASSVTGAPVGEQYF
DNA: TGTGCCAGCAGCGTCACAGGGGCCCCCGTTGGGGAGCAGTACTTC

J: TRBJ2-7
size: few
D: TRBD1
V: TRBV3-1/TRBV3-2
CDR3: CASSLGQGASYEQYF
DNA: TGTGCCAGCAGCCTCGGACAGGGGGCCTCCTACGAGCAGTACTTC

J: TRBJ2-7
size: NA
D: TRBD1
V: TRBV2
CDR3: CASSSHQGVVYEQYF
DNA: TGTGCCAGCAGTTCTCACCAGGGGGTGGTTTACGAGCAGTACTTC

J: TRBJ1-1
size: NA
D: NA
V: TRBV7-2
CDR3: CASSYLPGSKAFF
DNA: TGTGCCAGCAGCTACCTTCCAGGTTCGAAAGCTTTCTTT

J: TRBJ1-3
size: NA
D: NA
V: TRBV5-8
CDR3: CASSHSRGNTIYF
DNA: TGTGCCAGCAGCCACTCCCGTGGAAACACCATATATTTT

J: TRBJ1-2
size: NA
D: NA
V: TRBV7-9
CDR3: CASSLGAGQGRYGYTF
DNA: TGTGCCAGCAGCTTAGGGGCGGGCCAAGGACGCTATGGCTACACCTTC

J: TRBJ1-1
size: NA
D: NA
V: TRBV5-5
CDR3: CASSIQGGTEAFF
DNA: TGTGCCAGCAGCATACAGGGTGGCACTGAAGCTTTCTTT

J: TRBJ2-1
size: NA
D: NA
V: TRBV3-1/TRBV3-2
CDR3: CASSRGRPDEQFF
DNA: TGTGCCAGCAGCCGAGGTCGTCCCGATGAGCAGTTCTTC

J: TRBJ1-4
size: NA
D: TRBD1
V: TRBV30
CDR3: CAWSARGSREKLFF
DNA: TGTGCCTGGAGCGCCAGGGGGTCGCGTGAAAAACTGTTTTTT

J: TRBJ2-3
size: NA
D: NA
V: TRBV4-2
CDR3: CASSQVPTGVTSTDTQYF
DNA: TGTGCCAGCAGCCAAGTCCCTACGGGGGTAACTAGCACAGATACGCAGTATTTT

J: TRBJ2-7
size: NA
D: NA
V: TRBV5-5
CDR3: CASSPARAGTYEQYF
DNA: TGTGCCAGCAGCCCGGCCAGGGCAGGGACCTACGAGCAGTACTTC

J: TRBJ1-4
size: NA
D: TRBD1
V: TRBV5-1
CDR3: CASSRTGTVNEKLFF
DNA: TGCGCCAGCAGCCGAACCGGGACAGTTAATGAAAAACTGTTTTTT

J: TRBJ1-5
size: NA
D: NA
V: TRBV5-1
CDR3: CASSLVPGYSNQPQHF
DNA: TGCGCCAGCAGCTTGGTCCCAGGGTATAGCAATCAGCCCCAGCATTTT

J: TRBJ1-6
size: few
D: NA
V: TRBV5-1
CDR3: CASGIGSSYNSPLHF
DNA: TGCGCCAGCGGGATAGGGAGCTCCTATAATTCACCCCTCCACTTT

J: TRBJ2-1
size: NA
D: TRBD2
V: TRBV4-3
CDR3: CASSLGLAGTLSYNEQFF
DNA: TGCGCCAGTTCATTGGGACTAGCGGGCACCCTTTCCTACAATGAGCAGTTCTTC

J: TRBJ1-2
size: NA
D: TRBD1
V: TRBV19
CDR3: CATSKGAGLGYTF
DNA: TGTGCCACCAGTAAGGGGGCGGGGCTCGGCTACACCTTC

J: TRBJ1-5
size: NA
D: NA
V: TRBV6-4
CDR3: CASSTTSGNQPQHF
DNA: TGTGCCAGCAGTACCACCAGCGGCAATCAGCCCCAGCATTTT

J: TRBJ1-2
size: NA
D: NA
V: TRBV9
CDR3: CASSASGLHSYGYTF
DNA: TGTGCCAGCAGCGCTTCAGGGTTGCATAGCTATGGCTACACCTTC

J: TRBJ2-7
size: NA
D: NA
V: TRBV27
CDR3: CASSFGSPYEQYF
DNA: TGTGCCAGCAGTTTCGGTAGTCCCTACGAGCAGTACTTC

J: TRBJ1-5
size: NA
D: NA
V: TRBV24-1
CDR3: CATSDYDSLQPQHF
DNA: TGTGCCACCAGTGATTATGACAGTTTGCAGCCCCAGCATTTT

J: TRBJ2-3
size: NA
D: NA
V: TRBV10-3
CDR3: CAIRGLSDTQYF
DNA: TGTGCCATCAGGGGACTTAGCGATACGCAGTATTTT

J: TRBJ2-5
size: NA
D: TRBD1
V: TRBV4-1
CDR3: CASSHGRQGVETQYF
DNA: TGCGCCAGCAGCCATGGGAGACAGGGAGTAGAGACCCAGTACTTC